The clone carrying this TCR beta chain was counted a few times. This sample is drawn from a study of radiation and T cells in renal cell carcinoma. Using immunoSEQ multiplex PCR, the repertoire was profiled, and TCRdb retains in-frame clones only, with some absent. The table has roughly 58,000 clones, approximately 80% seen once. Germline CDR1 reads LNHDA; CDR2 reads SQIVND (reference sequence). Trimming removed 6 bases at V and 0 bases at J, with 14 bases between. The CDR3 loop spans 16 amino acids. Time point noted: blood 4 weeks post-SBRT, at nephrectomy. This sample's treatment: 15 Gy SBRT to primary tumor, nephrectomy 4 weeks later.

This chain joins TRBV19 and TRBJ2-2; D may be TRBD1 (6 bases). The TCR comes from a man aged 55 to 70 with renal cell carcinoma. The material sequenced was blood, taken from a patient whose treatment included radiotherapy and nephrectomy. The DNA for the CDR3 is TGTGCCAGTAGGCCCCGGCCAGGGGCGAACACCGGGGAGCTGTTTTTT. It encodes CASRPRPGANTGELFF.